These 16 T cell receptor beta chains were sequenced from one sample in a study of cytomegalovirus exposure and HLA in healthy donors. PCR employed 60 Vbeta and 13 Jbeta primers. Produced via immunoSEQ multiplex PCR; TCRdb's table is partial and in-frame only. This repertoire shows 150,000 or so clones, just under 85% found once; its top ten account for 1.5% to 2.5%. Source material: PBMCs. Source of these receptors: a woman in her thirties or forties in good health and CMV-seronegative.

V usage is TRBV5-4 and J usage is TRBJ1-1; TRBD1 is a possible D gene (6 bases). Germline CDR1 and CDR2: SGHNT and YYREEE (reference sequence). CDR3 length equals 15 residues. Trimming shortened V by 0 bases and J by 4 bases, and 13 bases separated the two germline ends. This chain's CDR3 is CASSLGKGGPTEAFF. Written as DNA, the CDR3 is TGTGCCAGCAGCTTGGGGAAAGGGGGTCCCACTGAAGCTTTCTTT.

The rearrangement links TRBV19 to TRBJ1-2; possibly TRBD1 for D (6 bases). The CDR3 spans 13 residues. Trimming removed 7 bases at V and 7 bases at J, with 16 bases between. Germline V gene lookup returns CDR1 LNHDA and CDR2 SQIVND (reference sequence). CDR3 sequence (DNA): TGTGCCAGTACCACGGACAGTTTCCTTGGCTACACCTTC. It encodes CASTTDSFLGYTF.

The CDR3 protein is CASSARVPYEQYF. The CDR3 DNA follows: TGTGCCAGCAGCGCCAGGGTTCCCTACGAGCAGTACTTC. J is TRBJ2-7 and V is TRBV7-2; perhaps TRBD1 as D (5 bases). Between the trimmed V and J ends, which lost 5 bases and 2 bases, there was a span of 10 bases. The CDR3 is 13 residues long. The V gene's germline CDR1 is SGHTA and CDR2 FQGNSA.

The V call is TRBV5-1, the J call TRBJ2-1, with 8 positions matching TRBD1. Per germline, CDR1 SGHRS and CDR2 YFSETQ. CDR3 length: 15 residues. The J segment lost 9 bases and the V segment lost 4 bases, leaving 12 bases of the junction unmatched. The CDR3 sequence: CASSPLGQGATEQFF. CDR3 nucleotides: TGCGCCAGCAGCCCCCTAGGGCAGGGGGCCACTGAGCAGTTCTTC.

The rearrangement joins TRBV7-9 to TRBJ1-1; D might be TRBD1 (5 bases). Between the trimmed V and J ends, which lost 0 bases and 4 bases, there was a span of 9 bases. The CDR3 runs to 14 residues. CDR1 is SEHNR and CDR2 is FQNEAQ in the germline V gene (reference sequence). CDR3 protein: CASSLAQGFTEAFF. The CDR3 region has the DNA TGTGCCAGCAGCTTAGCCCAGGGTTTCACTGAAGCTTTCTTT.

The chain links TRBV4-1 to TRBJ1-1; D not resolved. The V end was cut by 1 base, the J end by 1 base, with 13 bases between. This CDR3 region has 16 residues. The germline CDR1 and CDR2 sequences are MGHRA and YSYEKL. In nucleotides, the CDR3 is TGCGCCAGCAGCCAAGTTTCGAGCGGAGCGAACACTGAAGCTTTCTTT. Encoded protein: CASSQVSSGANTEAFF.

This chain links TRBV6-1 with TRBJ1-2; 10 bases line up with TRBD1. V shed 0 bases and J 4 bases; nucleotides not matched to a gene: 5. The CDR3 covers 16 residues. Germline V gene lookup returns CDR1 MNHNS and CDR2 SASEGT. The CDR3 coding sequence is TGTGCCAGCAGTGAAGCGCTGACAGGGGGCACCTATGGCTACACCTTC. Translation: CASSEALTGGTYGYTF.

The J gene is TRBJ1-5, the V gene TRBV19; 8 nucleotides match TRBD1. This CDR3 contains 14 residues. Germline V CDR1 and CDR2: LNHDA, SQIVND (reference sequence). After removal of 3 bases from V and 6 bases from J, the junction contained 4 bases not matched to a gene. In DNA, the CDR3 is TGTGCCAGTAGTATGGACAGGGAGAGTCAGCCCCAGCATTTT. Its protein is CASSMDRESQPQHF.

V is TRBV28 and J is TRBJ1-2, with TRBD1 matching over 12 bases. The junction had 16 bases not matched to a gene; V was cut back by 4 bases and J by 7 bases. The CDR3 is 18 amino acids. Germline V CDR1 and CDR2: MDHEN, SYDVKM. The CDR3 loop reads CASSYIIFRDRGHGGYTF. In nucleotides, the CDR3 is TGTGCCAGCAGTTACATTATCTTCCGGGACAGGGGGCATGGTGGCTACACCTTC.

This chain uses TRBV14 with TRBJ1-1; D is undetermined. This CDR3 comprises 15 residues. Trimming cost V 4 bases and J 2 bases, with 14 bases left between them. The V gene's germline CDR1 is SGHDN and CDR2 FVKESK. CDR3 in DNA: TGTGCCAGCAGCCCCTCGTTAGTCTTAAACACTGAAGCTTTCTTT. Translated: CASSPSLVLNTEAFF.

The rearrangement links TRBV9 to TRBJ2-1; 7 bases agree with TRBD2. The J segment lost 2 bases and the V segment lost 0 bases, leaving 5 bases of the junction unmatched. Germline CDR1 SGDLS, CDR2 YYNGEE. The CDR3 contains 16 residues. The CDR3 DNA reads TGTGCCAGCAGCGTAGATCAGCGGGGCGCCTACAATGAGCAGTTCTTC. Amino acids: CASSVDQRGAYNEQFF.

The chain links TRBV27 to TRBJ1-3, with D perhaps TRBD1 (5 bases). Between the trimmed V and J ends, which lost 3 bases and 7 bases, there was a span of 13 bases. Germline values: CDR1 MNHEY, CDR2 SMNVEV (reference sequence). CDR3 length equals 14 residues. CDR3 nucleotide sequence: TGTGCCAGCAGTTTCTTGTTTGGGGCGAACACCATATATTTT. This sequence encodes CASSFLFGANTIYF.

This clone has a single count. The chain has TRBV7-2 and TRBJ2-5; TRBD2 matches 8 bases. The DNA end favors TRBJ2-7, so the J call may be wrong. The CDR3 has 13 amino acids. The germline V gene has CDR1 SGHTA and CDR2 FQGNSA. The CDR3 DNA follows: TGTGCCAGCACCGTCAGCGGGAGCTACGAGCAGTACTTC. Translated: CASTVSGSYEQYF.

The rearrangement links TRBV7-8 to TRBJ1-6; maybe TRBD1 (5 bases). Germline values: CDR1 SGHVS, CDR2 FQNEAQ. The CDR3 consists of 15 residues. Trimming left V 5 bases short and J 5 bases short, with 13 bases between. The CDR3 sequence is CASSVQGPDNSPLHF. CDR3 in DNA: TGTGCCAGCAGCGTTCAGGGTCCCGATAATTCACCCCTCCACTTT.

The chain couples TRBV10-3 to TRBJ1-2, with D tentatively TRBD1 (6 bases). Germline V lookup: CDR1 ENHRY, CDR2 SYGVKD. The CDR3 is 14 amino acids. V was clipped by 11 bases and J by 5 bases, with 21 bases between them. CDR3 loop: CALGKVGTTYGYTF. The CDR3 region has the DNA TGTGCCCTAGGGAAGGTAGGGACAACGTATGGCTACACCTTC.

This clone occurred a few times. The rearrangement links TRBV30 to TRBJ2-7; possible D gene TRBD2, 6 bases. Germline V gives CDR1 GTSNPN, CDR2 SVGIG (reference sequence). Trimming shortened V by 3 bases and J by 7 bases, and 10 bases separated the two germline ends. The CDR3 has 11 amino acids. CDR3 residues: CAWSLGGEQYF. The CDR3 bases are TGTGCCTGGAGCCTTGGGGGGGAGCAGTACTTC.